This T cell receptor beta chain was retrieved from a study of cytomegalovirus exposure and HLA in healthy donors. The V gene's germline CDR1 is SGHNT and CDR2 YYREEE (reference sequence). V lost 2 bases, J lost 5 bases, and 4 bases stayed unmatched. The CDR3 has 14 residues. The PCR had 60 Vbeta and 13 Jbeta primers. TCRdb keeps only in-frame clones here, not all; method: immunoSEQ multiplex PCR. Of approximately 150,000 clones listed, about three quarters are singletons. The gene calls are TRBV5-4 and TRBJ1-1; 9 bases match TRBD1. The sequenced sample consisted of PBMCs. This TCR was sampled from a woman in her 30s in good health and CMV-seropositive. CDR3 amino acids: CASSFGQGLTEAFF. In nucleotides, the CDR3 is TGTGCCAGCAGCTTTGGACAGGGGTTGACTGAAGCTTTCTTT.